The rows below give T cell receptor beta chains drawn from one sample of a study of blood T cell repertoires in COVID-19. Clones were read by immunoSEQ multiplex PCR, and TCRdb kept only the in-frame ones, dropping some. The sample holds under 200,000 clones, 70% to 90% seen once. Source material: peripheral blood. The receptors were gathered from a woman older than 75 with COVID-19, enrolled during active disease. Both conserved end residues are part of each CDR3. The order of the fields is clone size, D gene, J gene, CDR3 length, V gene, CDR3 protein, CDR3 DNA. The D gene is left open where the match is weak. Only some rows state a clone size, as once, few, many or a class for expanded clones.

NA | NA | TRBJ2-2 | 17 | TRBV21-1 | CASSKRRQGMGPGELFF | TGTGCCAGCAGCAAAAGGAGACAGGGTATGGGGCCCGGGGAGCTGTTTTTT
NA | NA | TRBJ2-1 | 14 | TRBV7-2 | CASSFGMIYNEQFF | TGTGCCAGCAGCTTCGGTATGATTTACAATGAGCAGTTCTTC
NA | TRBD2 | TRBJ2-1 | 13 | TRBV5-1 | CASSPGTSYEQFF | TGCGCCAGCAGCCCGGGGACTAGTTACGAGCAGTTCTTC
once | TRBD1 | TRBJ2-7 | 14 | TRBV9 | CASSGTGTTHEQYF | TGTGCCAGCAGCGGGACAGGGACGACACACGAGCAGTACTTC
NA | TRBD1 | TRBJ1-2 | 13 | TRBV2 | CASSWTGDGGYTF | TGTGCCAGCAGTTGGACAGGGGACGGAGGCTACACCTTC
few | NA | TRBJ2-7 | 16 | TRBV9 | CASSPQLAGAHYEQYF | TGTGCCAGCAGCCCCCAATTGGCGGGGGCGCATTACGAGCAGTACTTC
NA | TRBD1 | TRBJ1-6 | 15 | TRBV10-3 | CAISEGQGAVSPLHF | TGTGCCATCAGTGAAGGGCAGGGGGCGGTCTCACCCCTCCACTTT
NA | NA | TRBJ2-3 | 13 | TRBV3-1/TRBV3-2 | CASSPRGTDTQYF | TGTGCCAGCAGCCCCCGCGGCACAGATACGCAGTATTTT
NA | TRBD2 | TRBJ2-2 | 13 | TRBV9 | CASSVSAGGRAVF | TGTGCCAGCAGCGTCTCAGCGGGGGGACGTGCTGTTTTT
NA | NA | TRBJ2-7 | 14 | TRBV6-6 | CASRPGGDHHEQYF | TGTGCCAGCAGACCCGGAGGGGACCACCACGAGCAGTACTTC
once | TRBD1 | TRBJ2-7 | 16 | TRBV3-1/TRBV3-2 | CASSQPWQGAFYEQYF | TGTGCCAGCAGCCAACCCTGGCAGGGGGCGTTCTACGAGCAGTACTTC
NA | NA | TRBJ1-2 | 15 | TRBV27 | CASSLSYPGGYGYTF | TGTGCCAGCAGTTTATCGTACCCAGGAGGTTATGGCTACACCTTC
NA | NA | TRBJ1-5 | 16 | TRBV5-1 | CASSLGGGRGNQPQHF | TGCGCCAGCAGCCTCGGCGGGGGTCGAGGCAATCAGCCCCAGCATTTT
NA | NA | TRBJ1-2 | 12 | TRBV30 | CAWNLWSYGYTF | TGTGCCTGGAATCTATGGAGCTATGGCTACACCTTC
NA | NA | TRBJ2-7 | 12 | TRBV20-1 | CSASSSFYEQYF | TGCAGTGCTAGTTCCTCCTTCTACGAGCAGTACTTC
NA | TRBD2 | TRBJ2-5 | 14 | TRBV7-3 | CASSPTSGAETQYF | TGTGCCAGCAGCCCGACTAGCGGGGCCGAGACCCAGTACTTC
NA | TRBD2 | TRBJ2-1 | 16 | TRBV19 | CASSISAGTSGNEQFF | TGTGCCAGTAGTATATCGGCCGGGACTAGCGGCAATGAGCAGTTCTTC
NA | NA | TRBJ2-3 | 16 | TRBV21-1 | CASSKVKRPSTDTQYF | TGTGCCAGCAGCAAAGTTAAGCGGCCTAGCACAGATACGCAGTATTTT
NA | NA | TRBJ1-2 | 15 | TRBV27 | CASSYGAGVPSGYTF | TGTGCCAGCAGCTATGGTGCAGGGGTTCCTAGTGGCTACACCTTC
NA | NA | TRBJ2-5 | 14 | TRBV27 | CASSFSGYQETQYF | TGTGCCAGCAGTTTTTCAGGGTACCAAGAGACCCAGTACTTC
NA | NA | TRBJ1-1 | 11 | TRBV30 | CAALQGTEAFF | TGTGCCGCCCTACAGGGCACTGAAGCTTTCTTT
NA | NA | TRBJ2-3 | 14 | TRBV11-2 | CASSLQRPTDTQYF | TGTGCCAGCAGCTTACAGCGGCCCACAGATACGCAGTATTTT
NA | TRBD1 | TRBJ1-1 | 14 | TRBV7-9 | CASSNTGADTEAFF | TGTGCCAGCAGCAATACAGGGGCGGACACTGAAGCTTTCTTT
few | NA | TRBJ2-7 | 13 | TRBV5-8 | CASSLNVYYEQYF | TGTGCCAGCAGCTTGAACGTCTACTACGAGCAGTACTTC
NA | TRBD2 | TRBJ2-2 | 15 | TRBV27 | CASSLRGGNTGELFF | TGTGCCAGCAGTTTACGGGGGGGAAACACCGGGGAGCTGTTTTTT
NA | TRBD2 | TRBJ2-3 | 12 | TRBV29-1 | CSVEPGGDTQYF | TGCAGCGTTGAACCGGGGGGAGATACGCAGTATTTT
once | NA | TRBJ2-5 | 14 | TRBV15 | CATSSGGDQETQYF | TGTGCCACCAGCAGCGGCGGAGACCAAGAGACCCAGTACTTC
NA | TRBD2 | TRBJ2-3 | 16 | TRBV7-8 | CASSQTSGGPTDTQYF | TGTGCCAGCAGCCAAACTAGCGGGGGGCCCACAGATACGCAGTATTTT
once | NA | TRBJ1-4 | 15 | TRBV27 | CASSSLTASNEKLFF | TGTGCCAGCAGTTCCCTGACAGCCTCTAATGAAAAACTGTTTTTT
NA | TRBD1 | TRBJ1-1 | 14 | TRBV7-2 | CASSIDRVNTEAFF | TGTGCCAGCAGCATAGACAGGGTAAACACTGAAGCTTTCTTT
NA | TRBD2 | TRBJ2-1 | 15 | TRBV27 | CASTFSGGPNNEQFF | TGTGCCAGCACTTTCTCGGGAGGGCCCAACAATGAGCAGTTCTTC
NA | NA | TRBJ2-3 | 14 | TRBV19 | CASSPKTASDTQYF | TGTGCCAGTAGTCCAAAGACTGCCTCGGATACGCAGTATTTT
NA | NA | TRBJ1-6 | 14 | TRBV7-9 | CASRSTGIASPLHF | TGTGCCAGCAGGTCCACAGGGATAGCTTCACCCCTCCACTTT
few | TRBD1 | TRBJ1-1 | 17 | TRBV3-1/TRBV3-2 | CASSQEGRDRRPREAFF | TGTGCCAGCAGCCAAGAAGGCCGGGACAGGCGGCCTCGTGAAGCTTTCTTT
once | NA | TRBJ1-1 | 13 | TRBV6-5 | CASSSQVNTEAFF | TGTGCCAGCAGTTCGCAGGTGAACACTGAAGCTTTCTTT
NA | NA | TRBJ2-3 | 14 | TRBV7-3 | CASSSWGGTDTQYF | TGTGCCAGCAGCTCCTGGGGGGGCACAGATACGCAGTATTTT
NA | NA | TRBJ2-3 | 15 | TRBV4-3 | CASSQSGVYTDTQYF | TGCGCCAGCAGCCAATCCGGGGTGTACACAGATACGCAGTATTTT
NA | TRBD2 | TRBJ2-7 | 14 | TRBV6-5 | CASSYSGTSYEQYF | TGTGCCAGCAGTTACTCAGGGACTAGCTACGAGCAGTACTTC
NA | NA | TRBJ1-5 | 15 | TRBV15 | CATSRGRVAGQPQHF | TGTGCCACCAGCAGAGGCAGGGTAGCCGGTCAGCCCCAGCATTTT
NA | NA | TRBJ2-3 | 18 | TRBV5-4 | CASSLAGGGGPLADTQYF | TGTGCCAGCAGCTTGGCCGGTGGGGGGGGGCCTCTGGCAGATACGCAGTATTTT
NA | NA | TRBJ1-6 | 16 | TRBV6-2/TRBV6-3 | CASSYSGRGESSPLHF | TGTGCCAGCAGTTACTCTGGCAGGGGAGAGAGTTCACCCCTCCACTTT
NA | TRBD2 | TRBJ2-4 | 14 | TRBV18 | CASSLPGTSHIQYF | TGTGCCAGCTCACTTCCAGGGACTAGCCACATTCAGTACTTC
once | TRBD2 | TRBJ2-7 | 15 | TRBV18 | CASSPLSGRNNEQYF | TGTGCCAGCTCACCGCTTAGCGGGAGGAACAACGAGCAGTACTTC
NA | TRBD2 | TRBJ2-5 | 17 | TRBV5-6 | CASSLSLAGGNQETQYF | TGTGCCAGCAGCTTGAGTCTAGCGGGAGGGAACCAAGAGACCCAGTACTTC
NA | NA | TRBJ2-2 | 13 | TRBV12-3/TRBV12-4 | CASSAQAAGELFF | TGTGCCAGCAGTGCCCAAGCTGCCGGGGAGCTGTTTTTT